The table lists the clone carrying this TCR beta chain with many counts. As yet, its antigen is unknown. This sample is drawn from a study of shared clonotypes between healthy human individuals. This CDR3 comprises 17 residues. Germline-derived CDR1 and CDR2 are MGHRA and YSYEKL. J was trimmed by 6 bases and V by 3 bases; bases with no gene match: 13. The table came from immunoSEQ multiplex PCR; TCRdb's copy has only in-frame clones and leaves some out. The data hold over 95,000 clones, with under 70% observed a single time. Only Caucasian adults living in Nashville, Tennessee served as donors. Notes on the study in general: Researchers sampled blood only, noting tissue repertoires likely differ.

Sequenced sample: memory CD8+ T cells sorted from blood. Sample subset: CD45RO+ cells pooled with CCR7-negative TemRA cells. The genes are TRBV4-1 and TRBJ1-2, with 10 bases aligning to TRBD1. The source of this sequence is a young woman in good health. The CDR3 protein is CASSHAGTGEGENGYTF. CDR3 sequence (DNA): TGCGCCAGCAGCCATGCCGGGACAGGGGAAGGAGAGAATGGCTACACCTTC.